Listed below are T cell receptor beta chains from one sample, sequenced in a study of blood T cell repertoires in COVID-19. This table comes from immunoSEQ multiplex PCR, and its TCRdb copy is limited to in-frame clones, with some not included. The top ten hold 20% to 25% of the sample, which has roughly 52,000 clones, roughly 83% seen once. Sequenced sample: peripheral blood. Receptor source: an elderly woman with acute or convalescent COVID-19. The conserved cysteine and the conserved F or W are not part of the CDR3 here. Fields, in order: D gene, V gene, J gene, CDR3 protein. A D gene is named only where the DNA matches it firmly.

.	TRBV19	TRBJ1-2	ATLRSGMDRYGYT
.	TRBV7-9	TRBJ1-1	ASSLMGAAEAF
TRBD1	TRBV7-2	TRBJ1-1	ASSHYRGRTEAF
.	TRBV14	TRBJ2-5	ASSQSRGQETQY
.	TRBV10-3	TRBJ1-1	AIREHVNTEAF
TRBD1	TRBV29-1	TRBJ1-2	SVEGTGGWYGYT
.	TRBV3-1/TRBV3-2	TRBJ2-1	ASSQGTNRGRNDNEQF
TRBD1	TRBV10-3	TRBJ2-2	AINSGGETGELF
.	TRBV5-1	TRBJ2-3	ASSPGQPGTDTQY
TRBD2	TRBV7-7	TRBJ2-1	ASSTRAGLAGYLGSHNEQF
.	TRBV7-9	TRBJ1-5	ASAGTSNQPQH
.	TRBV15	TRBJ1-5	ATSRPGFNQPQH
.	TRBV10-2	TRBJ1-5	ASSESFRDQPQH
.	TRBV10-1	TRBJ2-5	ASTRTPGETQY
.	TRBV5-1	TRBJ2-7	ASSLEQGFPLY
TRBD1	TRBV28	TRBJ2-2	ASRVIPGQGRTGELF
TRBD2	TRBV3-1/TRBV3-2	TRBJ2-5	ASSQEGGGAETQY
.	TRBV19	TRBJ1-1	ASSTVAEAF
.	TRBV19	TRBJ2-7	ASSNQGLVNEQY
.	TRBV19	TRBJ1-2	ASSIGAGVTSPGYT
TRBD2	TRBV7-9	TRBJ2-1	ASSPWRVAGRSSYNEQF
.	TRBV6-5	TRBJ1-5	ASSPRVNSNQPQH
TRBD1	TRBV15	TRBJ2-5	ATSRQGVQETQY
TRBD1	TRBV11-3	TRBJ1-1	ASSFEGAGTEAF
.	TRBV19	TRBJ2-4	ASSIQGPLAKNIQY
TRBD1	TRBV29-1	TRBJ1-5	SVGTGGSNQPQH
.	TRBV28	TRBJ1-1	ASSFASTEAF
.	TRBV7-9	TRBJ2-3	ASSLVSSTDTQY
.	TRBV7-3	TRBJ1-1	ASSSGTTPPEAF
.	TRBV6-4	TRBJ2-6	ASSAFSGNSGANVLT
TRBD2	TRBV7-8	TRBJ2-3	ASSATSGGAADTQY
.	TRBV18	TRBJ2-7	ASSPRTAQSYEQY
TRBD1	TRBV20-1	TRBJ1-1	SASKGHRGLNTEAF
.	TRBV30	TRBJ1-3	AWSVGSSGNTIY
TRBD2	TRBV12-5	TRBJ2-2	ASVLIAGARGGELF
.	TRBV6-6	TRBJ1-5	ASSSSVVSAQH
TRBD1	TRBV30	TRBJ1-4	ACSALGTEATNEKLF
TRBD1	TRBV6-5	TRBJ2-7	ASFTGGNEQY
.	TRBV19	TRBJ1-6	ASSISRGPYNSPLH
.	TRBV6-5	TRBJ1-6	ASSYSIGNSPLH
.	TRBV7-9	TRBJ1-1	ASSLFPEKNTEAF
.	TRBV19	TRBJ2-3	ASAEGTDTQY
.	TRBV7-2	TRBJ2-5	ASSPIAGTQY
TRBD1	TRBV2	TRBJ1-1	ARSRQGDTEAF
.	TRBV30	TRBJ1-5	AWSVRENQPQH
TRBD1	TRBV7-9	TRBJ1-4	ASTVGAGGTEKLF
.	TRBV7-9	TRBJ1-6	ASSLQGGSSPLH
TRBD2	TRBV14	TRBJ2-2	ASSQGTSENTGELF